The sequence of this T cell receptor beta chain was determined in a study of T cell responses to AZD1222 COVID-19 vaccine (TCRdb year 2021). The study in broad terms: AZD1222 recipients whose second dose came at about 4 weeks and those whose second dose came at about 12 weeks were combined into one group, since spike-specific TCR depth and breadth did not differ between the two schedules. Trial participants were enrolled by age into subgroups of 18-55, 56-69 and 70-plus years, and about 150, 27 and 61 TCR-sequenced participants, respectively, were included in these subgroups. A total of about 250 trial participants underwent TCR sequencing, of whom some 200 had received two doses of AZD1222 and some 25 had received two doses of the MenACWY control vaccine. Results and caveats for the whole study, not just this receptor: Epitopes outside the regions mutated in the B.1.351 and B.1.1.7 variants were reportedly recognized by nearly half of the unique spike-specific TCRs. Spike-specific TCR breadth and depth rose significantly after two AZD1222 doses compared with day 0 and with MenACWY recipients. The vaccine-associated CD4 TCRs covered the entire spike protein, and the dominant responses fell in regions 160-218 and 743-854. Only five to seven AZD1222 recipients were SARS-CoV-2 seropositive at baseline, limiting conclusions about previously exposed vaccinees. No day 14 peak-response samples were available, so repertoires were characterized only after the peak T cell response. The 56-69-year group was small, and its depth increase did not reach significance, likely because of low power. Participants were mostly white British, with more females than males. The authors suggested clonal diversity may have been underestimated.

CDR1 and CDR2, looked up from the germline V gene, are MNHNS and SASEGT. The germline V end is reduced by 4 bases and the J end by 0 bases; junction bases left unmatched: 12. The CDR3 goes from the cysteine to the phenylalanine over 18 residues. CDR3 DNA only is kept here, 54 bases in frame from base 1. The CDR3 regions of human TCRbeta chains were analyzed by immunosequencing. Per the source publication's procedure: Repertoire TCRs were checked for matches against a reference library of SARS-CoV-2-specific TCRs that had been generated using the MIRA antigen-specificity platform. Breadth was defined as the fraction of unique TCRs that were SARS-CoV-2-associated. Depth was defined as the fraction of total T cells that were SARS-CoV-2-associated. Using the MIRA data, each spike-specific TCR was assigned both to the spike region to which the TCR was reactive and to a CD4 or CD8 class. Log10-transformed breadth and depth values were compared by one-way ANOVA with Sidak's multiple comparisons tests. Not all clones reach the TCRdb copy of this immuneACCESS table, which keeps in-frame sequences only. Checked studies attribute under half of the gap to unresolved V genes and leave the rest unexplained. The V and J calls and the clone size are those of that table, but D and trimming were determined from the DNA. This sample is represented by 100,000 to 150,000 clones; around 84% of them were singletons. In total, the top ten clones hold about 12% of the sample.

Per the publication, the time point label means: baseline before first vaccination. Samples from vaccinated people were obtained from the UK trials COV001 and COV002, which included a single-blind randomized controlled phase 2/3 trial of AZD1222 (ChAdOx1 nCoV-19) in healthy adults. For TCRbeta chain sequencing, PBMC samples were collected from trial participants at day 0 and at day 28 after the second dose. This clone was detected only a few times. There is no known antigen for this receptor. No base quality values were provided; no much bigger clone lies one nucleotide off. The sequence joins TRBV6-1 to TRBJ2-3; the junction holds 8 bases that match TRBD1. The sequencing used peripheral blood, collected on day 0 of AZD1222 vaccination. This TCR derives from an adult in good health. The DNA reads TGTGCCAGCAGTGCCGGACAGGGCACATACCCTAGCACAGATACGCAGTATTTT. Its protein is CASSAGQGTYPSTDTQYF.